Listed here are 30 T cell receptor beta chains from one sample, sequenced in a study of blood T cell repertoires in COVID-19. Produced via immunoSEQ multiplex PCR; TCRdb's table is partial and in-frame only. The sample includes around 250,000 clones, 80% to 90% of them seen just once. Specimen: PBMCs or T cells enriched from blood (not recorded which). The receptors come from a woman in her 50s who had recovered from COVID-19.

CDR3 protein: CASSPGTVRNTIYF. In DNA form, the CDR3 reads TGTGCCAGCTCACCGGGGACAGTTAGAAACACCATATATTTT. The chain recombines TRBV18 with TRBJ1-3; 7 nucleotides line up with TRBD1. The CDR3 is 14 residues long. Germline loops: CDR1 KGHSH, CDR2 LQKENI. V lost 3 bases to trimming and J lost 5 bases; unmatched junction nucleotides: 4.

The chain carries TRBV18 and TRBJ2-1; TRBD1 might be the D (6 bases). This CDR3 comprises 15 residues. V gave up 1 base and J gave up 10 bases, with 17 bases separating them. The germline V gene encodes CDR1 KGHSH and CDR2 LQKENI. The CDR3 reads CASSPQNSGQPEQFF. As DNA, the CDR3 is TGTGCCAGCTCACCACAGAACTCAGGACAGCCAGAGCAGTTCTTC.

V and J are TRBV12-3 or TRBV12-4 and TRBJ2-1, with D unclear. Trimming stripped 5 bases from V and 8 bases from J, with 7 bases between. The CDR3 has 11 amino acids. Written as DNA, the CDR3 is TGTGCCAGCAGTCCCCAGGATGAGCAGTTCTTC. It codes for CASSPQDEQFF.

This chain connects TRBV3-1 (or the pseudogene TRBV3-2) to TRBJ1-1, with no clear D. Trimming left V 0 bases short and J 7 bases short, with 9 bases between. This CDR3 is 13 amino acids long. CDR1 is LGHDT, CDR2 YNNKEL, per germline (reference sequence). The CDR3 DNA reads TGTGCCAGCAGCCAAGAAAGTGCGGGTGAAGCTTTCTTT. Protein product: CASSQESAGEAFF.

The rearrangement joins TRBV12-3 or TRBV12-4 to TRBJ2-5; D gene ambiguous. This CDR3 is 12 amino acids long. Trimming stripped 4 bases from V and 7 bases from J, with 10 bases between. The CDR3 loop reads CASSYESRTQYF. The CDR3 coding sequence is TGTGCCAGCAGTTATGAGAGTCGGACCCAGTACTTC.

V gene TRBV6-5 combines with J gene TRBJ2-7; TRBD1 matches 10 bases. With 5 bases clipped from V and 5 bases from J, the junction kept 9 bases outside the gene matches. The CDR3 contains 15 residues. CDR1 and CDR2 (germline): MNHEY, SVGAGI. The CDR3 nucleotides are TGTGCCAGCAGTAGTCGACAGGGGGCGAAAGACGAGCAGTACTTC. Amino acids: CASSSRQGAKDEQYF.

This clone has more than one count but fewer than ten. The chain recombines TRBV5-1 with TRBJ2-1, with D perhaps TRBD1 (5 bases). The CDR3 consists of 13 residues. V was trimmed by 5 bases and J by 6 bases, leaving 12 bases between them. CDR1 is SGHRS and CDR2 is YFSETQ in the germline V gene. Written as DNA, the CDR3 is TGCGCCAGCAGTAGTGTAGGGGCCAATGAGCAGTTCTTC. The encoded protein is CASSSVGANEQFF.

The chain couples TRBV5-1 to TRBJ2-1, with 13 nucleotides matching TRBD2. In germline, CDR1 is SGHRS, CDR2 YFSETQ. J gave up 7 bases and V 4 bases, and 11 bases lay outside the gene matches. The CDR3 has 17 amino acids. The CDR3 nucleotides are TGCGCCAGCAGCCTGGTCCCCGGGACTAGCGGGACGAATGAGCAGTTCTTC. Residues: CASSLVPGTSGTNEQFF.

As regards this clone: Relative to the germline gene, one junction end is altered; a read error may explain this. The chain recombines TRBV3-1 (or the pseudogene TRBV3-2) with TRBJ2-7; 7 bases align to TRBD1. The CDR3 is made up of 16 amino acids. The germline gives CDR1 LGHDT, CDR2 YNNKEL (reference sequence). CDR3 sequence reads: CTSSQIIGTDLYEQYF. The CDR3 nucleotides are TGTACCAGCAGCCAAATTATCGGGACAGATCTCTACGAGCAGTACTTC.

The chain combines TRBV2 with TRBJ1-4, with D maybe TRBD1 (6 bases). CDR3 length: 15 residues. V lost 7 bases and J 2 bases, leaving 14 bases between the germline ends. Germline CDR1 reads SNHLY; CDR2 reads FYNNEI. Written as DNA, the CDR3 is TGTGCCAGCAATTTCCGGACAGCCACTAATGAAAAACTGTTTTTT. It translates to CASNFRTATNEKLFF.

The chain carries TRBV19 and TRBJ2-1; TRBD1 matches 7 bases. CDR1 is LNHDA, CDR2 SQIVND, per germline (reference sequence). After removal of 4 bases from V and 5 bases from J, the junction contained 5 bases not matched to a gene. This CDR3 spans 14 amino acids. The CDR3 here is CASSRQGWDNEQFF. DNA for the CDR3: TGTGCCAGTAGTAGACAGGGTTGGGACAATGAGCAGTTCTTC. The complete variable domain, with remaining parts taken from reference TRBV19 and TRBJ2-1, reads DGGITQSPKYLFRKEGQNVTLSCEQNLNHDAMYWYRQDPGQGLRLIYYSQIVNDFQKGDIAEGYSVSREKKESFPLTVTSAQKNPTAFYLCASSRQGWDNEQFFGPGTRLTVL.

This chain uses TRBV11-2 with TRBJ1-2; TRBD1 agrees at 9 bases. Trimming took 0 bases from V and 4 from J; bases not matched to a gene: 12. From germline, CDR1 is SGHAT and CDR2 FQNNGV. The CDR3 is 18 residues long. The CDR3 coding sequence is TGTGCCAGCAGCTTAGACCACTTCAGACAGGGGGTGGGCTATGGCTACACCTTC. It translates to CASSLDHFRQGVGYGYTF.

The chain joins TRBV30 to TRBJ1-2; D possibly corresponds to TRBD1 (6 bases). The CDR3 has 14 amino acids. Trimming pared 5 bases from V and 3 bases from J, leaving 16 bases between. Germline CDR1 GTSNPN, CDR2 SVGIG (reference sequence). The CDR3 region has the DNA TGTGCCTGGGGGGAGACAGGAAACCACTATGGCTACACCTTC. Translated, it gives CAWGETGNHYGYTF.

The V gene is TRBV9, the J gene TRBJ2-1; perhaps TRBD1 as D (5 bases). Germline V gene lookup returns CDR1 SGDLS and CDR2 YYNGEE. Trimming cost V 0 bases and J 4 bases, with 8 bases left between them. This CDR3 comprises 14 residues. This CDR3 reads CASSVADKYNEQFF. CDR3 bases: TGTGCCAGCAGCGTAGCGGACAAATACAATGAGCAGTTCTTC.

This clone was counted between two and nine times. The CDR3 sequence is CASRKGGADGYTF. For the CDR3, the DNA is TGTGCCAGCAGGAAAGGGGGGGCCGACGGCTACACCTTC. The genes are TRBV9 and TRBJ1-2; possible D gene TRBD1, 6 bases. The CDR3 is made up of 13 amino acids. The germline V gene encodes CDR1 SGDLS and CDR2 YYNGEE. Trimming pared 5 bases from V and 8 bases from J, leaving 16 bases between.

The chain uses TRBV6-5 and TRBJ2-2; D is possibly TRBD2 (6 bases). The CDR3 length is 15 residues. Trimming shortened V by 7 bases and J by 5 bases, and 17 bases separated the two germline ends. Germline loops: CDR1 MNHEY, CDR2 SVGAGI. The CDR3 spells CASTASGVGTGELFF. CDR3 DNA: TGTGCCAGCACTGCTTCGGGAGTGGGGACCGGGGAGCTGTTTTTT.

This rearrangement joins TRBV7-9 to TRBJ2-7; D gene ambiguous. Trimming pared 5 bases from V and 2 bases from J, leaving 13 bases between. The CDR3 has 14 amino acids. From germline, CDR1 is SEHNR and CDR2 FQNEAQ (reference sequence). The CDR3 loop is CASSGRIAPYEQYF. The CDR3 bases are TGTGCCAGCAGCGGTAGAATCGCTCCCTACGAGCAGTACTTC.

The chain has TRBV7-6 and TRBJ1-2, with D hard to call. In germline, CDR1 is SGHVS, CDR2 FNYEAQ. This CDR3 region has 16 residues. V lost 0 bases to trimming and J lost 2 bases, with 13 bases between them. CDR3 sequence reads: CASSLAQTMGNYGYTF. CDR3 in DNA: TGTGCCAGCAGCTTAGCGCAGACCATGGGCAACTATGGCTACACCTTC.

This rearrangement joins TRBV24-1 to TRBJ2-7; 8 nucleotides match TRBD1. This CDR3 contains 12 residues. CDR1 KGHDR and CDR2 SFDVKD come from the germline V gene. Losses at the gene ends were 5 bases for V and 6 bases for J; bases not matched to a gene: 2. CDR3 protein: CATSVTGGEQYF. The CDR3 DNA reads as TGTGCCACCAGTGTTACAGGGGGCGAGCAGTACTTC.

This chain links TRBV19 with TRBJ1-5; possibly TRBD1 for D (6 bases). CDR1 is LNHDA and CDR2 is SQIVND in the germline V gene (reference sequence). The V gene lost 7 bases and the J gene lost 0 bases, with 16 bases spanning the gap. This CDR3 has 16 amino acids. The CDR3 DNA sequence: TGTGCCAGTAATTTGGGGGGGCTCTATAGCAATCAGCCCCAGCATTTT. This gives the protein CASNLGGLYSNQPQHF. The entire variable domain, with the rest obtained from reference TRBV19 and TRBJ1-5, is as follows: DGGITQSPKYLFRKEGQNVTLSCEQNLNHDAMYWYRQDPGQGLRLIYYSQIVNDFQKGDIAEGYSVSREKKESFPLTVTSAQKNPTAFYLCASNLGGLYSNQPQHFGDGTRLSIL.

The chain carries TRBV2 and TRBJ1-2; tentatively, D is TRBD1 (5 bases). Germline values: CDR1 SNHLY, CDR2 FYNNEI. V was clipped by 3 bases and J by 2 bases, with 13 bases between them. CDR3 size: 15 residues. CDR3 DNA sequence: TGTGCCAGCAGTGAGGAGTCGGGACTCAACTATGGCTACACCTTC. Translating it yields CASSEESGLNYGYTF.

The rearrangement links TRBV4-1 to TRBJ1-3; no reliable D call. The CDR3 runs 16 residues. The germline V gene encodes CDR1 MGHRA and CDR2 YSYEKL. The germline V and J ends were trimmed by 2 bases and 0 bases, with 11 bases remaining between them. CDR3 nucleotide sequence: TGCGCCAGCAGCCAACCCCCGAGGGACTCTGGAAACACCATATATTTT. It encodes CASSQPPRDSGNTIYF.

The chain combines TRBV19 with TRBJ2-1, with 7 bases aligning to TRBD1. In germline, CDR1 is LNHDA, CDR2 SQIVND (reference sequence). Trimming at V came to 9 bases and at J to 4 bases, leaving 9 bases not matched to a gene. There are 14 residues in the CDR3. The CDR3 bases are TGTGCCAGCTCGACAGGGCGGGTGTACAATGAGCAGTTCTTC. It yields the protein CASSTGRVYNEQFF.

CDR3 residues: CASSSLSPGKKETQYF. The CDR3 DNA sequence: TGTGCCAGCAGCTCCCTATCACCAGGGAAAAAAGAGACCCAGTACTTC. V and J are TRBV11-1 and TRBJ2-5, with D possibly TRBD1 on 5 matching bases. From germline, CDR1 is SGHAT and CDR2 FQDESV (reference sequence). V was shortened by 4 bases and J by 3 bases, with 18 bases between the two germline ends. The CDR3 is 16 amino acids.

This clone was seen just once. The chain employs TRBV5-1 and TRBJ1-2, with D possibly TRBD1 on 6 matching bases. V lost 0 bases to trimming and J lost 4 bases, with 19 bases between them. Germline V gene sequence: CDR1 SGHRS, CDR2 YFSETQ. CDR3 length equals 17 residues. In DNA form, the CDR3 reads TGCGCCAGCAGCTTGGATCCAGGGGATGGAATGGGCTATGGCTACACCTTC. The encoded protein is CASSLDPGDGMGYGYTF.

The chain joins TRBV21-1 to TRBJ1-1. TRBV21-1 is a pseudogene segment. The CDR3 extends over 13 amino acids. CDR3 loop: CASSKGGDTEAFF. The CDR3 DNA follows: TGTGCCAGCAGCAAAGGGGGGGACACTGAAGCTTTCTTT.

The rearrangement uses TRBV28 and TRBJ2-1; D gene ambiguous. Trimming took off 3 bases at V and 8 bases at J, with 11 bases between the two ends. The CDR3 sequence is 13 residues long. Germline lookup yields CDR1 MDHEN and CDR2 SYDVKM. The CDR3 spells CASSFSTNDEQFF. The CDR3 DNA reads TGTGCCAGCAGTTTCTCTACTAATGATGAGCAGTTCTTC.

This clone was counted a few times. The CDR3 here is CASSGRTGHTEAFF. The CDR3 DNA follows: TGTGCCAGTAGTGGACGGACTGGTCACACTGAAGCTTTCTTT. The chain is built from TRBV19 and TRBJ1-1; D uncertain. This CDR3 is built from 14 residues. CDR1 and CDR2 from the germline V gene are LNHDA and SQIVND (reference sequence). V lost 5 bases and J 3 bases, leaving 13 bases between the germline ends.

V usage is TRBV7-9 and J usage is TRBJ2-3; perhaps TRBD2 as D (6 bases). Germline V gives CDR1 SEHNR, CDR2 FQNEAQ (reference sequence). There are 16 residues in the CDR3. V gave up 1 base and J gave up 4 bases, with 15 bases separating them. CDR3 bases: TGTGCCAGCAGCTTAGGGGCGGGACCCGAGGCAGATACGCAGTATTTT. Translating it yields CASSLGAGPEADTQYF.

The chain is built from TRBV28 and TRBJ2-1; TRBD1 matches at 7 bases. CDR1 MDHEN and CDR2 SYDVKM come from the germline V gene. With 3 bases clipped from V and 0 bases from J, the junction kept 8 bases outside the gene matches. CDR3 length: 17 amino acids. CDR3 nucleotides: TGTGCCAGCAGTTTCCCCTCGACAGGGAGCTCCTACAATGAGCAGTTCTTC. Translation: CASSFPSTGSSYNEQFF.